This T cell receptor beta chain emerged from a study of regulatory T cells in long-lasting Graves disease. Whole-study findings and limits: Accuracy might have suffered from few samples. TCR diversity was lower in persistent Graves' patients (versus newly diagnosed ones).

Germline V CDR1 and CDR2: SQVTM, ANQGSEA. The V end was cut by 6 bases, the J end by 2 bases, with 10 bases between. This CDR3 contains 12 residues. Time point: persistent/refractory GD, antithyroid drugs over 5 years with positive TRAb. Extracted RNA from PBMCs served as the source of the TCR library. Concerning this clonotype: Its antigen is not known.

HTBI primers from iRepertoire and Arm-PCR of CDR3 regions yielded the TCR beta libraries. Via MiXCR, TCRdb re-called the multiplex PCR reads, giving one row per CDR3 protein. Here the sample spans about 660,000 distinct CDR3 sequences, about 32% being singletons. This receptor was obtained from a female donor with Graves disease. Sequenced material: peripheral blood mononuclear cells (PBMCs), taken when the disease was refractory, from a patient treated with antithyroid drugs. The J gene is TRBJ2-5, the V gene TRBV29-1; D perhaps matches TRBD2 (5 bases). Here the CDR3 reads CSVSTGQETQYF. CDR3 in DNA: TGCAGCGTCTCTACGGGGCAAGAGACCCAGTACTTC.